A selection of T cell receptor beta chains follows, all from one sample in a study of a mutant IDH1 vaccine in newly diagnosed glioma. Libraries were prepared by immunoSEQ multiplex PCR; TCRdb keeps only in-frame clonotypes and omits some of them. The table shows about 67,000 clones, with approximately 89% occurring only once. For these TCRs, the target antigens are not known. Sequenced material: PBMCs, taken from a glioma patient whose treatment included an IDH1 peptide vaccine. These receptor sequences come from a middle-aged man with glioma. CDR3s include the opening cysteine and the closing phenylalanine or tryptophan. D genes are given only for firm matches. The listing skips clone size in some rows; elsewhere it reads once, few, many or a size class.

TRBV30	TRBJ1-1	once	NA	TGTGCCTGGAGGAGGGGGGTTTCCATGAACACTGAAGCTTTCTTT	CAWRRGVSMNTEAFF
TRBV5-4	TRBJ1-1	NA	NA	TGTGCCAGCAGCCGAGGCCTGGGGGGAGGTACGGCTTTCTTT	CASSRGLGGGTAFF
TRBV5-1	TRBJ1-2	once	NA	TGCGCCAGCAGCTTGGATGCGGGGTCTAACTATGGCTACACCTTC	CASSLDAGSNYGYTF
TRBV11-2	TRBJ1-2	NA	NA	TGTGCCAGCAGCTTCGAGGCAGGGAGGGGGGATGGCTACACCTTC	CASSFEAGRGDGYTF
TRBV28	TRBJ1-3	NA	NA	TGTGCCAGCAGTTTTGGACAGAGGAATTCTGGAAACACCATATATTTT	CASSFGQRNSGNTIYF
TRBV5-4	TRBJ2-1	few	NA	TGTGCCAGCAGCTTACGACTAGTAGGGTTTGGTGAGCAGTTCTTC	CASSLRLVGFGEQFF
TRBV5-6	TRBJ2-3	NA	NA	TGTGCCAGCAGTCTCTCAGGGACTAGCACAGATACGCAGTATTTT	CASSLSGTSTDTQYF
TRBV28	TRBJ1-2	once	NA	TGTGCCAGCAGCTCCCCGACAGGTTACTTCTATGGCTACACCTTC	CASSSPTGYFYGYTF
TRBV9	TRBJ2-7	few	TRBD2	TGTGCCAGCAGCGTAGGGCCTAGCGGAGGCTACGAGCAGTACTTC	CASSVGPSGGYEQYF
TRBV11-2	TRBJ2-5	NA	NA	TGTGCCAGCAGCACAATGGCAGGGACCCAGTACTTC	CASSTMAGTQYF
TRBV5-1	TRBJ2-1	NA	TRBD2	TGCGCCAGCAGCTTGGCTAGCGGGGGGGCCATTGAGCAGTTCTTC	CASSLASGGAIEQFF
TRBV9	TRBJ2-7	NA	TRBD2	TGTGCCAGCAGCGTAGATGCGGGAGGTCTGGGGAACGAGCAGTACTTC	CASSVDAGGLGNEQYF
TRBV7-9	TRBJ2-7	NA	TRBD1	TGTGCCAGCAGCAAAGCCGGGACAGGGGCTGGCGAGCAGTACTTC	CASSKAGTGAGEQYF
TRBV19	TRBJ2-1	NA	TRBD2	TGTGCCAGTACTAGGACTAGCGCCTACAATGAGCAGTTCTTC	CASTRTSAYNEQFF
TRBV7-9	TRBJ2-1	NA	TRBD1	TGTGCCAGCAGCCCGAGACAGGGCTCCTACAATGAGCAGTTCTTC	CASSPRQGSYNEQFF
TRBV11-2	TRBJ2-1	NA	NA	TGTGCCAGCAGCTTAGCGTGGAATGAGCAGTTCTTC	CASSLAWNEQFF
TRBV18	TRBJ1-1	NA	NA	TGTGCCAGCTCACCGAACAAGAACACTGAAGCTTTCTTT	CASSPNKNTEAFF
TRBV7-2	TRBJ2-5	NA	TRBD2	TGTGCCAGCAGCGCCCAGACTAGCGGGAACCCCAAGACCCAGTACTTC	CASSAQTSGNPKTQYF